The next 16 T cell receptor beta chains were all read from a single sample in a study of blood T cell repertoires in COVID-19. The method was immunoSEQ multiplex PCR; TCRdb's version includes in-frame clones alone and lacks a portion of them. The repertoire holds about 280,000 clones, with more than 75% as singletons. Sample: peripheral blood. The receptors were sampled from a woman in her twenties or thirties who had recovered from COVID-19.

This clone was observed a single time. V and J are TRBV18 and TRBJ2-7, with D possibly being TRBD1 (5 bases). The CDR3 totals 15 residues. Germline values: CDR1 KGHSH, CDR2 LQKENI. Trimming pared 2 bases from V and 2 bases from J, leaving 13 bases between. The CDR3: CASSPTTGLAYEQYF. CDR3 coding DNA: TGTGCCAGCTCACCAACCACAGGTTTGGCCTACGAGCAGTACTTC.

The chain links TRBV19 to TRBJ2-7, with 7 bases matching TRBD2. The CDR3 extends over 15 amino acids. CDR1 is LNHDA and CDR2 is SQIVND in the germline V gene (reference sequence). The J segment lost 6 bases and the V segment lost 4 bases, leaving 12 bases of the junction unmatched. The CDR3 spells CASSRGGAFNSEQYF. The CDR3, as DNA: TGTGCCAGTAGTAGGGGGGGAGCCTTTAACAGCGAGCAGTACTTC. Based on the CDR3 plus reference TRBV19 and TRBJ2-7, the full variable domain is DGGITQSPKYLFRKEGQNVTLSCEQNLNHDAMYWYRQDPGQGLRLIYYSQIVNDFQKGDIAEGYSVSREKKESFPLTVTSAQKNPTAFYLCASSRGGAFNSEQYFGPGTRLTVT.

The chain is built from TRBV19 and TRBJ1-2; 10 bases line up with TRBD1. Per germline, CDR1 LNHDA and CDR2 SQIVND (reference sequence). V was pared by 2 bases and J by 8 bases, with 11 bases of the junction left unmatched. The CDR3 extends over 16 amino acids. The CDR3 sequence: CASSIMLGDRGPGYTF. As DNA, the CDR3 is TGTGCCAGTAGTATAATGTTGGGGGACAGGGGTCCCGGCTACACCTTC.

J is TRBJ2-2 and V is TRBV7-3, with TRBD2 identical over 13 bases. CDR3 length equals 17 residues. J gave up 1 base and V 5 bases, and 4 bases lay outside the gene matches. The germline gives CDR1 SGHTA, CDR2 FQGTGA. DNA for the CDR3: TGTGCCAGCAGCCCTGGGACTAGCGGGAAGAACACCGGGGAGCTGTTTTTT. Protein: CASSPGTSGKNTGELFF.

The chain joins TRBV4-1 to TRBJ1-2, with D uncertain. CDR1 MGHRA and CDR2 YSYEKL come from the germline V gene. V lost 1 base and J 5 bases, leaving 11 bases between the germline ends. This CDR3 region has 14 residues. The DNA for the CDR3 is TGCGCCAGCAGCCAAGTTCGGGGATTGTATGGCTACACCTTC. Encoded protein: CASSQVRGLYGYTF.

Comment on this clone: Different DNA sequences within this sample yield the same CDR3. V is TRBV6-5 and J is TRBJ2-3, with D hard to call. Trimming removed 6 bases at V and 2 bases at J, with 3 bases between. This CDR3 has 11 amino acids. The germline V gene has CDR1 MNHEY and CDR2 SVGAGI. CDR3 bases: TGTGCCAGCAGCTCCACAGATACGCAGTATTTT. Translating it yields CASSSTDTQYF.

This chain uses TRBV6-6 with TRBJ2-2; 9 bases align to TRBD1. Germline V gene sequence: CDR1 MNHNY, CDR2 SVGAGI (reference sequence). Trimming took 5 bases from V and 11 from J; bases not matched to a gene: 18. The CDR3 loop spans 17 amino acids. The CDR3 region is CASSPRQGGLRGPELFF. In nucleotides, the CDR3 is TGTGCCAGCAGTCCTAGACAGGGGGGACTAAGGGGCCCCGAGCTGTTTTTT.

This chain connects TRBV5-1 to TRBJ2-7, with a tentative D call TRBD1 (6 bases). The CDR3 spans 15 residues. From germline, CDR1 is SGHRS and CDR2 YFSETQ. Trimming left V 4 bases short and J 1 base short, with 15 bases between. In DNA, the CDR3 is TGCGCCAGCAGCCCCGGACAGAGTCTATCCTACGAGCAGTACTTC. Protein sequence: CASSPGQSLSYEQYF.

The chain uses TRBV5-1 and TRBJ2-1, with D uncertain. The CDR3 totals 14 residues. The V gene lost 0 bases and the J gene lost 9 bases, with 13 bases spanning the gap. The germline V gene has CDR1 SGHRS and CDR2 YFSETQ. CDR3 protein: CASSLELGYGEQFF. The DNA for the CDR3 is TGCGCCAGCAGCTTGGAGTTGGGCTACGGTGAGCAGTTCTTC.

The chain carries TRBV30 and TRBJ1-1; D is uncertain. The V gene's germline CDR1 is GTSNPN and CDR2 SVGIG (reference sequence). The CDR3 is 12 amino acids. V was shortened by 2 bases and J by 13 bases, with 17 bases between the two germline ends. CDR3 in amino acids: CAWSSQKRSVFF. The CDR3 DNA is TGTGCCTGGAGTAGTCAGAAGCGTAGTGTTTTCTTT.

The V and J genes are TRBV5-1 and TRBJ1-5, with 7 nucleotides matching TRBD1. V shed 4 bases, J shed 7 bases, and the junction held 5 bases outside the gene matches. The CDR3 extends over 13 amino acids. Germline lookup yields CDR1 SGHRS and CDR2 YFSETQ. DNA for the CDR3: TGCGCCAGCAGCGCCGAAGGGGGCCAGCCCCAGCATTTT. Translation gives CASSAEGGQPQHF.

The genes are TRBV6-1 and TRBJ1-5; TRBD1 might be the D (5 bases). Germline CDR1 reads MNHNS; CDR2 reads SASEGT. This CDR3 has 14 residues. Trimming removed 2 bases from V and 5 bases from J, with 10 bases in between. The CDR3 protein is CASSEWGGDQPQHF. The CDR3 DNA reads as TGTGCCAGCAGTGAATGGGGCGGTGATCAGCCCCAGCATTTT.

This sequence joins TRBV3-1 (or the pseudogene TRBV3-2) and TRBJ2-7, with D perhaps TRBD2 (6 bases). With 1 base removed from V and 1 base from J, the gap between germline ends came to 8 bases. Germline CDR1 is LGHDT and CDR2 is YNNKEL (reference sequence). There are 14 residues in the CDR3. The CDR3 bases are TGTGCCAGCAGCCAAGCGGCGGGATCCTACGAGCAGTACTTC. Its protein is CASSQAAGSYEQYF.

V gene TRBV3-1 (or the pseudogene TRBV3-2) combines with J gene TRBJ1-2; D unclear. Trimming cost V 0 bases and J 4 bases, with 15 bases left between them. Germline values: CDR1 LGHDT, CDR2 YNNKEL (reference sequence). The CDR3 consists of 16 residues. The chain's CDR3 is CASSQELQTTFYGYTF. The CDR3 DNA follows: TGTGCCAGCAGCCAAGAGCTTCAGACGACTTTCTATGGCTACACCTTC.

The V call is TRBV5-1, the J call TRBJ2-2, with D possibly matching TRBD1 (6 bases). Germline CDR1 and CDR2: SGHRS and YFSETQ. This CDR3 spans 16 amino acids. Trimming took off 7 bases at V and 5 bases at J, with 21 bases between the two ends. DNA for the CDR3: TGCGCCAGCGGTACACAGGGCCCCATCTCAACCGGGGAGCTGTTTTTT. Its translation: CASGTQGPISTGELFF.

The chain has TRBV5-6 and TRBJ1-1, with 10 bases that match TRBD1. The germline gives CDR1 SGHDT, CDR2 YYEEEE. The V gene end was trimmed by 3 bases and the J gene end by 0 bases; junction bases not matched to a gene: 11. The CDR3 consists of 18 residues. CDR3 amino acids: CASSSGTGASQLNTEAFF. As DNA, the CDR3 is TGTGCCAGCAGCTCGGGGACAGGGGCCTCTCAACTGAACACTGAAGCTTTCTTT.